This T cell receptor beta chain originates from a study of cytomegalovirus exposure and HLA in healthy donors. Study-wide findings and caveats: There were some public TCRs occurring in many donors, but most TCR sequences were rare.

In the PCR, 60 Vbeta and 13 Jbeta primers were used. The data were produced by immunoSEQ multiplex PCR, yet TCRdb's version contains in-frame clones alone and is incomplete. Of fewer than 150,000 clones in the sample, more than 70% are singletons; the top ten hold 0.2% to 0.25%. This clone has only a few counts. As yet, its antigen is unknown. The sample was PBMCs. This TCR was sampled from a man aged 45-60 years in good health and CMV-seronegative.

CDR3 DNA: TGTGCCACACGACTAGCGACGAGCACAGATACGCAGTATTTT. The encoded protein is CATRLATSTDTQYF. The rearrangement joins TRBV2 to TRBJ2-3, with 8 bases fitting TRBD2. V gave up 10 bases and J gave up 0 bases; unmatched junction bases: 6. CDR1 SNHLY and CDR2 FYNNEI come from the germline V gene. The CDR3 runs to 14 residues.